Shown below are 8 T cell receptor beta chains from a single sample sequenced in a study of blood T cell repertoires in COVID-19. The method was immunoSEQ multiplex PCR; TCRdb's version includes in-frame clones alone and lacks a portion of them. The sample consists of 250,000 to 400,000 clones, roughly nine tenths of them appearing once. The sequenced sample consisted of peripheral blood. Every receptor here comes from a woman aged 25 to 39 with COVID-19, enrolled during active disease.

The V gene is TRBV11-2, the J gene TRBJ2-1, with D maybe TRBD2 (6 bases). Germline loops: CDR1 SGHAT, CDR2 FQNNGV. Deletions cut 1 base from V and 4 bases from J, with 14 bases between. The CDR3 extends over 16 amino acids. The CDR3: CASSLGAGQRYNEQFF. The CDR3 DNA follows: TGTGCCAGCAGCTTAGGGGCGGGGCAGCGGTACAATGAGCAGTTCTTC.

This chain links TRBV23-1 with TRBJ1-4; TRBD1 might be the D (5 bases). TRBV23-1 is designated an ORF whose function remains uncertain. V gave up 6 bases and J gave up 5 bases, with 19 bases separating them. The CDR3 spans 16 residues. Here the CDR3 DNA reads TGCGCCAGCAGCGTCGGGACTCCTGAGAGGAATGAAAAACTGTTTTTT. Protein: CASSVGTPERNEKLFF.

The V gene is TRBV5-4, the J gene TRBJ1-3; 10 nucleotides align to TRBD1. Germline CDR1 is SGHNT and CDR2 is YYREEE (reference sequence). Germline trimming cut 3 bases from V and 2 bases from J; bases unmatched to any gene: 2. The CDR3 contains 15 residues. The CDR3, as DNA: TGTGCCAGCAGCTCCGGGACAGGGGCTGGAAACACCATATATTTT. Its protein product is CASSSGTGAGNTIYF. Supplemented by reference TRBV5-4 and TRBJ1-3, the full variable domain reads ETGVTQSPTHLIKTRGQQVTLRCSSQSGHNTVSWYQQALGQGPQFIFQYYREEENGRGNFPPRFSGLQFPNYSSELNVNALELDDSALYLCASSSGTGAGNTIYFGEGSWLTVV.

The V gene is TRBV6-6, the J gene TRBJ1-1; 8 nucleotides line up with TRBD1. V dropped 5 bases and J dropped 3; count of bases not matched to a gene: 17. This CDR3 is 18 amino acids long. Germline V CDR1 and CDR2: MNHNY, SVGAGI (reference sequence). CDR3 nucleotides: TGTGCCAGCAGTCGAACCGGGACAGGATTTGTGTGGGACACTGAAGCTTTCTTT. Translated: CASSRTGTGFVWDTEAFF.

V gene TRBV11-3 combines with J gene TRBJ2-2, with 13 bases that match TRBD2. Germline loops: CDR1 SGHNT, CDR2 YENEEA. The CDR3 contains 16 residues. Trimming took 5 bases from V and 5 from J; bases not matched to a gene: 5. This CDR3 is CASSQGLAGRTGELFF. The CDR3 nucleotides read TGTGCCAGCAGCCAGGGACTAGCGGGACGTACCGGGGAGCTGTTTTTT.

This chain connects TRBV7-9 to TRBJ2-7, with TRBD2 matching over 9 bases. The CDR3 is made up of 14 amino acids. Germline V gene data show CDR1 as SEHNR and CDR2 as FQNEAQ (reference sequence). The V segment lost 5 bases and the J segment 2 bases; nucleotides outside the gene matches: 4. This CDR3 reads CASSLTSGAYEQYF. CDR3 nucleotides: TGTGCCAGCAGCCTGACTAGCGGAGCCTACGAGCAGTACTTC.

The chain has TRBV4-1 and TRBJ1-1; tentatively, D is TRBD1 (6 bases). Germline values: CDR1 MGHRA, CDR2 YSYEKL. V was clipped by 4 bases and J by 0 bases, with 9 bases between them. The CDR3 contains 14 residues. The CDR3 nucleotides are TGCGCCAGCAGCCTCCAGGGGCTGAACACTGAAGCTTTCTTT. This encodes CASSLQGLNTEAFF.

A note on this clone: Other DNA sequences in this specimen translate into the identical CDR3. This sequence joins TRBV19 and TRBJ1-1, with D possibly TRBD1 on 5 matching bases. Germline CDR1 reads LNHDA; CDR2 reads SQIVND (reference sequence). V lost 8 bases, J lost 4 bases, and 11 bases lay in between. The CDR3 covers 12 residues. CDR3 nucleotides: TGTGCCAGTCGTTGGGGGGGCACTGAAGCTTTCTTT. It specifies CASRWGGTEAFF.